This T cell receptor (beta chain) was sequenced during a study of cytomegalovirus exposure and HLA in healthy donors. General study results and limits: The study assumed roughly uniform donor sequencing depth for presence/absence analyses.

Healthy bone marrow donors formed the donor group. Nominal health characterized the donors when sampled, though unrecorded immune exposures were likely. Amplification used 60 Vbeta primers and 13 Jbeta primers. Using immunoSEQ multiplex PCR, the repertoire was profiled, and TCRdb retains in-frame clones only, with some absent. Among some 150,000 clones, roughly 80% were seen once, and the ten largest hold roughly 0.69%. In regard to this clone: Its antigen is not identified.

The sequenced sample was PBMCs. This receptor was taken from a woman in her late teens or twenties in good health and CMV-seronegative.

CDR3 sequence (DNA): TGTGCCAGCAGTCCACCAGCGGGAATCTCCTACAATGAGCAGTTCTTC. Protein sequence: CASSPPAGISYNEQFF. V is TRBV25-1 and J is TRBJ2-1; 7 bases are a match to TRBD2. V trimming: 5 bases; J trimming: 0 bases; junction bases outside the gene matches: 7. This CDR3 has 16 amino acids. Germline V lookup: CDR1 MGHDK, CDR2 SYGVNS.